A selection of T cell receptor beta chains follows, all from one sample in a study of blood T cell repertoires in COVID-19. The protocol was immunoSEQ multiplex PCR, while the TCRdb copy is restricted to in-frame clones and leaves out a portion. The table has about 86,000 clones, around 87% seen once. Input material: peripheral blood. The receptors originated from a human donor in a cohort sampled during active COVID-19. CDR3s include the opening cysteine and the closing phenylalanine or tryptophan. The D gene is left open where the match is weak. Clone size is shown for a subset of rows, as once, few, many or a class of expanded clone.

J gene,clone size,D gene,V gene,CDR3 DNA,CDR3 protein
TRBJ1-4,NA,NA,TRBV28,TGTGCCAGCAGTTCAACAGGGTCGGGCGAAAAACTGTTTTTT,CASSSTGSGEKLFF
TRBJ1-5,NA,NA,TRBV3-1/TRBV3-2,TGTGCCAGCAGCCAAGATCGGGGGGGGGCAGGGTACAATCAGCCCCAGCATTTT,CASSQDRGGAGYNQPQHF
TRBJ1-6,NA,NA,TRBV6-1,TGTGCCAGCAGTGATGGGCAGCTAAGGTCACCCCTCCACTTT,CASSDGQLRSPLHF
TRBJ1-5,NA,TRBD1,TRBV5-5,TGTGCCAGCAGGGGACAGGGGAATCAGCCCCAGCATTTT,CASRGQGNQPQHF
TRBJ2-1,once,TRBD1,TRBV29-1,TGCAGCGTTCCGGGACAGGGGGCCCATAGCTCCTACAATGAGCAGTTCTTC,CSVPGQGAHSSYNEQFF
TRBJ1-6,NA,NA,TRBV13,TGTGCCAGCAGCGGCACGAGGAGGTCCTATAATTCACCCCTCCACTTT,CASSGTRRSYNSPLHF
TRBJ1-1,NA,NA,TRBV19,TGTGCCAGTAGATGGGGCACGGACACTGAAGCTTTCTTT,CASRWGTDTEAFF
TRBJ1-2,NA,TRBD1,TRBV6-5,TGTGCCAGCAGTCGGACAGGGCGTGAGGTTGGCTACACCTTC,CASSRTGREVGYTF
TRBJ2-2,NA,NA,TRBV19,TGTGCCAGTAGGAGGGTTACCGGGGAGCTGTTTTTT,CASRRVTGELFF
TRBJ2-5,NA,TRBD2,TRBV28,TGTGCCAGCAGGGGGGGAGGGGCCTTAGAGACCCAGTACTTC,CASRGGGALETQYF
TRBJ2-7,NA,TRBD2,TRBV6-6,TGTGCCAGCGGGGCTGAGGCGGGAGGGCGGAGCGAGCAGTACTTC,CASGAEAGGRSEQYF
TRBJ1-2,NA,NA,TRBV7-2,TGTGCCAGCAGCCACAATTACAGGGAAGGTGGCTACACCTTC,CASSHNYREGGYTF
TRBJ2-1,NA,NA,TRBV5-1,TGCGCCAGCAGCTCCACTCTCAGGGGTAGTTACAATGAGCAGTTCTTC,CASSSTLRGSYNEQFF
TRBJ2-7,NA,NA,TRBV3-1/TRBV3-2,TGTGCCAGCAGCCAAGATCCCGCTATGGGTAGCGGCTCCTACGAGCAGTACTTC,CASSQDPAMGSGSYEQYF
TRBJ2-7,NA,TRBD2,TRBV30,TGTGCCTGGAGTGTGTTCCGGGCTAGCGGCGCGAGCTCCTACGAGCAGTACTTC,CAWSVFRASGASSYEQYF
TRBJ2-1,NA,TRBD2,TRBV7-3,TGTGCCAGCAGCCTCCTCCGGGGACTAGCGCCTGACAATGAGCAGTTCTTC,CASSLLRGLAPDNEQFF
TRBJ2-7,NA,TRBD2,TRBV18,TGTGCCAGCTCACCGCTAGCGGGAGTCCACGAGCAGTACTTC,CASSPLAGVHEQYF
TRBJ2-5,NA,TRBD2,TRBV7-9,TGTGCCAGCAGCTTAGTCCTGACTAGCGGAGTCCAAGAGACCCAGTACTTC,CASSLVLTSGVQETQYF
TRBJ1-2,NA,TRBD1,TRBV11-2,TGTGCCAGCAGCCTTGGGACAGTCCGTGGCTACACCTTC,CASSLGTVRGYTF
TRBJ1-5,once,NA,TRBV19,TGTGCCAGTAGTGTCCAGGAGGGTCAGCCCCAGCATTTT,CASSVQEGQPQHF
TRBJ2-5,once,NA,TRBV27,TGTGCCAGCAGCCAAAACGATTGGCAGACCCAGTACTTC,CASSQNDWQTQYF
TRBJ2-3,NA,NA,TRBV5-4,TGTGCCAGCACCGGGGGTAGGGCAGATACGCAGTATTTT,CASTGGRADTQYF
TRBJ2-5,NA,TRBD2,TRBV19,TGTGCCAGTAGCCTGGGGGTTAGCGGGAGAGGTGAGACCCAGTACTTC,CASSLGVSGRGETQYF
TRBJ2-5,NA,NA,TRBV2,TGTGCCAGCAGTGAAGCGTACTTGAAAGAGACCCAGTACTTC,CASSEAYLKETQYF
TRBJ2-1,NA,NA,TRBV9,TGTGCCAGCAGCGTAGCTACCTACAATGAGCAGTTCTTC,CASSVATYNEQFF
TRBJ2-3,NA,NA,TRBV7-9,TGTGCCAGCAGCTCCTGGGAATTAGCGGATACGCAGTATTTT,CASSSWELADTQYF
TRBJ1-1,once,NA,TRBV6-5,TGTGCCAGCAGTTACTCCCCCCCCAGAAAGAACACTGAAGCTTTCTTT,CASSYSPPRKNTEAFF
TRBJ2-3,NA,TRBD2,TRBV28,TGTGCCAGCAGTTTAGGGGGGGAGAGCACAGATACGCAGTATTTT,CASSLGGESTDTQYF
TRBJ2-1,once,TRBD2,TRBV29-1,TGCAGCGTCGATGGACTAGCGGATTACAATGAGCAGTTCTTC,CSVDGLADYNEQFF
TRBJ1-1,once,TRBD1,TRBV5-1,TGCGCCAGCAGCCACGACAGGGGTGATGCTTTCTTT,CASSHDRGDAFF
TRBJ2-3,NA,TRBD1,TRBV6-5,TGTGCCACCCCCGGGACAGGGAACACAGATACGCAGTATTTT,CATPGTGNTDTQYF
TRBJ2-3,NA,TRBD2,TRBV10-1,TGCGCCAGCAGTACCCAGCGGGGGGTTTCGCAGTATTTT,CASSTQRGVSQYF
TRBJ1-2,once,NA,TRBV28,TGTGCCAGCAGTAACAGGGACTATGGCTACACCTTC,CASSNRDYGYTF
TRBJ2-1,NA,NA,TRBV19,TGTGCCAGTAGCCGCGCCGGGGACACCTACAATGAGCAGTTCTTC,CASSRAGDTYNEQFF
TRBJ2-2,NA,NA,TRBV5-4,TGTGCCAGCAGCTACGTCGGACTTTTTTCCGGGGAGCTGTTTTTT,CASSYVGLFSGELFF
TRBJ2-1,NA,TRBD2,TRBV4-2,TGTGCCAGCAGCCAAGGACTAGCGGTGTACAATGAGCAGTTCTTC,CASSQGLAVYNEQFF
TRBJ2-7,NA,TRBD1,TRBV25-1,TGTGCCAGCAGCCCACAGGGGGGCTACGAGCAGTACTTC,CASSPQGGYEQYF
TRBJ1-2,NA,NA,TRBV6-6,TGTGCCAGCAGACCCGCCGGAGGAAACTATGGCTACACCTTC,CASRPAGGNYGYTF
TRBJ1-1,NA,TRBD1,TRBV6-1,TGTGCCAGCAGTGCCCGGGACAGGGGTGGTAGTAACACTGAAGCTTTCTTT,CASSARDRGGSNTEAFF
TRBJ2-2,NA,TRBD1,TRBV7-3,TGTGCCAGCAGCTTAATGCAGGGGGCAAGGACCGGGGAGCTGTTTTTT,CASSLMQGARTGELFF
TRBJ1-1,NA,TRBD1,TRBV19,TGTGCCAGTAGTATGGTAACCCGGGACAGGGGGCACCTGAACACTGAAGCTTTCTTT,CASSMVTRDRGHLNTEAFF
TRBJ2-7,NA,NA,TRBV9,TGTGCCTACCGGGGATTAGACTACGAGCAGTACTTC,CAYRGLDYEQYF
TRBJ2-7,NA,NA,TRBV27,TGTGCCAGCACCCCGTCTGGGGGGGCCGACTCTTACGAGCAGTACTTC,CASTPSGGADSYEQYF
TRBJ1-5,few,TRBD1,TRBV30,TGTGCCTGGAGCGGACAGGGTAGGGCTCAGCCCCAGCATTTT,CAWSGQGRAQPQHF
TRBJ2-2,NA,NA,TRBV6-4,TGTGCCAGCAGTGGTATGAACACCGGGGAGCTGTTTTTT,CASSGMNTGELFF
TRBJ2-5,NA,TRBD2,TRBV11-3,TGTGCCAGCAGCTTGGGGACTAGCGGGGGCCAAGAGACCCAGTACTTC,CASSLGTSGGQETQYF
TRBJ2-7,NA,TRBD2,TRBV3-1/TRBV3-2,TGTGCCAGCAGCCTATTCCTGGGCGGGAGGCGCTACGAGCAGTACTTC,CASSLFLGGRRYEQYF
TRBJ2-1,NA,TRBD2,TRBV3-1/TRBV3-2,TGTGCCAGCAGGGGGGGTTCTGGAGAGCGGGAACGGAATGAGCAGTTCTTC,CASRGGSGERERNEQFF
TRBJ1-5,NA,NA,TRBV30,TGTGCCTGGAGTGTACCGGGGGTCCAGCCCAATCAGCCCCAGCATTTT,CAWSVPGVQPNQPQHF
TRBJ1-5,few,TRBD1,TRBV20-1,TGCAGTGCTAGTGGACAGGGGAAGGGTCAGCCCCAGCATTTT,CSASGQGKGQPQHF
TRBJ2-1,NA,TRBD2,TRBV7-9,TGTGCCAGCAGCTTAGTAGCGGGAGGGCCGCATACTGAGCAGTTCTTC,CASSLVAGGPHTEQFF
TRBJ2-7,NA,TRBD1,TRBV29-1,TGCAGCGCTAGTTGGACAGGTGACCACGAGCAGTACTTC,CSASWTGDHEQYF
TRBJ2-1,NA,TRBD2,TRBV11-3,TGTGCCAGCAGCTTGGGGACTAGCGGTGAAGAGCAGTTCTTC,CASSLGTSGEEQFF
TRBJ1-2,few,TRBD1,TRBV28,TGTGCCAGCAGTTCAGGGGGTGACTATGGCTACACCTTC,CASSSGGDYGYTF
TRBJ2-3,NA,TRBD1,TRBV29-1,TGCAGCGTTGGAGGGACAGGGTTAGGAGATACGCAGTATTTT,CSVGGTGLGDTQYF
TRBJ2-4,NA,NA,TRBV12-3/TRBV12-4,TGTGCCAGCAGTCCCAATCCAGTTCAAAAGTACTTC,CASSPNPVQKYF
TRBJ2-5,once,TRBD1,TRBV27,TGTGCCAGCGGGCCCTGGACAGGGGCGGAAGAGACCCAGTACTTC,CASGPWTGAEETQYF